This T cell receptor beta chain derives from a study of T-cell reconstitution after alpha-beta-depleted transplantation in children. Unique molecular identifiers were used to barcode this TCRbeta library. TCRdb re-analysed the PCR reads in MiXCR, keeping a single row per CDR3 protein. This table has roughly 400,000 distinct CDR3 sequences, 20% appearing once. Germline V CDR1 and CDR2: LNHNV, YYDKDF (reference sequence). Trimming pared 1 base from V and 4 bases from J, leaving 18 bases between. This CDR3 contains 17 residues. The source was PBMCs from the stem cell graft donor, collected from the stem cell graft. This receptor was obtained from a human donor who donated a stem cell graft to a child with acute myeloid leukemia. The chain couples TRBV15 to TRBJ2-3, with a tentative D call TRBD2 (7 bases). The CDR3, as DNA: TGTGCCACCAGCAGAGCCGATGGTGGGGGGGCTGCAGATACGCAGTATTTT. Protein product: CATSRADGGGAADTQYF.